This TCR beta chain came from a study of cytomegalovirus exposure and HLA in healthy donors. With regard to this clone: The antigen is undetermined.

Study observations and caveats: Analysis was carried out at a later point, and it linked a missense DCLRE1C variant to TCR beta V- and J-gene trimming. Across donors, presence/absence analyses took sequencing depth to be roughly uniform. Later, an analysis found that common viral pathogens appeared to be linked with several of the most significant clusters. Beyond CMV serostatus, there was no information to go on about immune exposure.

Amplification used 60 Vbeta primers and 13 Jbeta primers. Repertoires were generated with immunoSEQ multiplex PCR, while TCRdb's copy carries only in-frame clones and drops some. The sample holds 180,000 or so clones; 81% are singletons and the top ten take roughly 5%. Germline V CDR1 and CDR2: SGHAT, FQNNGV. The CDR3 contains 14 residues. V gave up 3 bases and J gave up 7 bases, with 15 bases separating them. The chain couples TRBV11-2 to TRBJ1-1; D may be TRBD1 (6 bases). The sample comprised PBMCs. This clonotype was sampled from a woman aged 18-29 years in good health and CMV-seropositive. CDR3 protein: CASSFSQGFVEAFF. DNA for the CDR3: TGTGCCAGCAGCTTTTCACAGGGTTTTGTTGAAGCTTTCTTT.